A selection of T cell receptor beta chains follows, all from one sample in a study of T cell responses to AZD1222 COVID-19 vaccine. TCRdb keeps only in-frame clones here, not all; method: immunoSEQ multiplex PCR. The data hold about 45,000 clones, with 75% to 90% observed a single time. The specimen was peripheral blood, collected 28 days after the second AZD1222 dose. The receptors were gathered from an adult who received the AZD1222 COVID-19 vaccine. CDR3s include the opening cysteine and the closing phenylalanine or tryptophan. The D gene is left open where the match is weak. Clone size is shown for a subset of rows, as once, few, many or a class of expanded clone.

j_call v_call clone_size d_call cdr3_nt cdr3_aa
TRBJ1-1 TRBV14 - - TGTGCCAGCAGCCCGAGGGGCGCTGAAGCTTTCTTT CASSPRGAEAFF
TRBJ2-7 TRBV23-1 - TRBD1 TGCGCCAGTTTCCCCTACGGGACAGCATCCTACGAGCAGTACTTC CASFPYGTASYEQYF
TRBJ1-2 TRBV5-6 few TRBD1 TGTGCCAGCAGCCCCGGACAGGGATACACCTTC CASSPGQGYTF
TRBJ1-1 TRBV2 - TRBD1 TGTGCCAGCAGGCTCGTGGGGACAGGGGGATCGGCAGCTTTCTTT CASRLVGTGGSAAFF
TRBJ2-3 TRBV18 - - TGTGCCAGCTTGGCGGACCGCACAGATACGCAGTATTTT CASLADRTDTQYF
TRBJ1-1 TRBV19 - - TGTGCCGTGGGACGGAAGAACACTGAAGCTTTCTTT CAVGRKNTEAFF
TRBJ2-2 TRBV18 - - TGTGCCAGCTCACCACCGCGGGTTGGCACCGGGGAGCTGTTTTTT CASSPPRVGTGELFF
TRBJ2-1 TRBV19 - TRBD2 TGTGCCAGTAGTATGGTAGCGGGGGCCTCCTACAATGAGCAGTTCTTC CASSMVAGASYNEQFF
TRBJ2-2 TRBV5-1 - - TGCGCCAGCAGCTCCCAGATGGAGCCCACCGGGGAGCTGTTTTTT CASSSQMEPTGELFF
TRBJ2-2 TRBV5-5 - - TGTGCCAGCAGCTTGGACCGGGGGCGACAGGGAGTTTTCGGGGAGCTGTTTTTT CASSLDRGRQGVFGELFF
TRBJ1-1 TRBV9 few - TGTGCCAGCAGCGTGTCAACAGGGAGCGCTGAAGCTTTCTTT CASSVSTGSAEAFF
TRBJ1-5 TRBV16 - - TGTGCCAGCAGCCAATTGGCGACAGGAGATCAGCCCCAGCATTTT CASSQLATGDQPQHF
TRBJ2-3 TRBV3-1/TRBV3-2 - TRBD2 TGTGCCAGCAGCCACCCGAGGGGAGGGACGCAGTATTTT CASSHPRGGTQYF
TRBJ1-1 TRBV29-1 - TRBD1 TGCAGCGTTGAAGAATTCAGGAGACAGGGGACTTACACTGAAGCTTTCTTT CSVEEFRRQGTYTEAFF
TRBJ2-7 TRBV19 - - TGTGCCAGTAGTATACCGGGATTTTTTTACGAGCAGTACTTC CASSIPGFFYEQYF
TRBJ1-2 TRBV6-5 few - TGTGCCAGCGCCCGGGGGGGCGGTTATGGCTACACCTTC CASARGGGYGYTF
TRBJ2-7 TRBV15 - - TGTGCCACCAGCAGATTTTCCTACGAGCAGTACTTC CATSRFSYEQYF
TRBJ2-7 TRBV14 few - TGTGCCAGCAGCTTAGTCCCGGGCGAGCAGTACTTC CASSLVPGEQYF
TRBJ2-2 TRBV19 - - TGTGCCAGTAGTATACCACAGGGAGGCACCGGGGAGCTGTTTTTT CASSIPQGGTGELFF
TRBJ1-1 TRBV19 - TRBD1 TGTGCCAGTGGACAGGGCATGAACACTGAAGCTTTCTTT CASGQGMNTEAFF
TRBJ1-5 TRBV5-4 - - TGTGCCAGCAGCTCGGACGGAGATCAGCCCCAGCATTTT CASSSDGDQPQHF
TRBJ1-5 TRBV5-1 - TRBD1 TGCGCAGAGACAGGGAGGGATCAGCCCCAGCATTTT CAETGRDQPQHF
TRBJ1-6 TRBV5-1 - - TGCGCCAGCGGCCCTTTGATGGATTCACCCCTCCACTTT CASGPLMDSPLHF
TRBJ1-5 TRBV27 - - TGTGCCAGCAGTTCCCGCTGGACTCAGCCCCAGCATTTT CASSSRWTQPQHF
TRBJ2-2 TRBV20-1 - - TGCAGTGCTAGTTCAGGGAACACCGGGGAGCTGTTTTTT CSASSGNTGELFF
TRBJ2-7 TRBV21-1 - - TGTGCCAGCAGCAAGGGTTTCCAGGGTGACTACGAGCAGTACTTC CASSKGFQGDYEQYF
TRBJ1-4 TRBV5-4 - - TGTGCCAGCAGCTTGGTTTCAGGGAGGGGGACCGCAATTGGGAAACTGTTTTTT CASSLVSGRGTAIGKLFF
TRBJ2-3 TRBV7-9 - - TGTGCCAGCAGAACAGGGATAACGGCAGATACGCAGTATTTT CASRTGITADTQYF
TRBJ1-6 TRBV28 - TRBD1 TGTGCCAGCAGACCGACGACAGGGGGTGTCAACTATAATTCACCCCTCCACTTT CASRPTTGGVNYNSPLHF
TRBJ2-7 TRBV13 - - TGTGCCAGCAGTACGCGGGACTCCTACGAGCAGTACTTC CASSTRDSYEQYF
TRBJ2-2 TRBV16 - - TGTGCCAGCAGCCAATCGGGGGTGCCCCAAACCGGGGAGCTGTTTTTT CASSQSGVPQTGELFF
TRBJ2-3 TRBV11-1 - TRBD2 TGTGCCAGCAGCTTTCGGGACTCCACGGGAGGTACGCAGTATTTT CASSFRDSTGGTQYF
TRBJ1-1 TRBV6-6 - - TGTGCCAGCAGCTACCTGACTTCCGGCACTGAAGCTTTCTTT CASSYLTSGTEAFF
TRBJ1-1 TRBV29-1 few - TGCAGCGTTGAAGTTTCGCCCCTGAGGACTGAAGCTTTCTTT CSVEVSPLRTEAFF
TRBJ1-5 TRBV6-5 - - TGTGCCAGCAGTACCGGTTTAAGTAATCAGCCCCAGCATTTT CASSTGLSNQPQHF
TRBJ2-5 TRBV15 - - TGTGCCACCAGCAGGGGGTCGGGGGGCGAGTTTGGAGAGACCCAGTACTTC CATSRGSGGEFGETQYF
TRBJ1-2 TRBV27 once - TGTGCCAGCAGTTTTGGGAGGGGGTATGGCTACACCTTC CASSFGRGYGYTF
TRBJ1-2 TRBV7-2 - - TGTGCCAGCAGTTTAACGGACAGTAACTATGGCTACACCTTC CASSLTDSNYGYTF
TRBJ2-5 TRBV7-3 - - TGTGCCAGCAGCCAAGGGGCGGTGGAGACCCAGTACTTC CASSQGAVETQYF
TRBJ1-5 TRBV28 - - TGTGCCACCCCACCCGGGGGGGCTGATAATCAGCCCCAGCATTTT CATPPGGADNQPQHF